This is a list of T cell receptor beta chains from one sample in a study of blood T cell repertoires in COVID-19. The assay was immunoSEQ multiplex PCR, and TCRdb's table has in-frame clones only and misses some. The sample has 150,000 to 200,000 clones; approximately 86% are singletons. The sequenced material came from peripheral blood. The origin of the receptors is a woman older than 75 with COVID-19, enrolled during active disease. The CDR3 runs from the conserved cysteine through the conserved F or W. D genes are given only for firm matches. Expanded clones are given a class, and other clones once, few, many or no size at all.

cdr3_aa cdr3_nt d_call j_call clone_size v_call
CASSHLGDEQFF TGTGCCAGCAGCCACCTCGGGGATGAGCAGTTCTTC . TRBJ2-1 . TRBV3-1/TRBV3-2
CASSPRTGATEAFF TGTGCCAGCTCACCAAGGACAGGGGCCACTGAAGCTTTCTTT TRBD1 TRBJ1-1 . TRBV18
CASSSGSGRNTGELFF TGTGCTAGCAGCTCCGGGAGCGGGAGGAACACCGGGGAGCTGTTTTTT TRBD2 TRBJ2-2 . TRBV7-7
CASSETRDTQYF TGTGCCAGCAGTGAAACTCGGGATACGCAGTATTTT . TRBJ2-3 . TRBV6-1
CASSRRGSDEQFF TGTGCCAGCAGCCGCCGGGGGAGCGATGAGCAGTTCTTC . TRBJ2-1 . TRBV3-1/TRBV3-2
CASSPDWTGRDNEQFF TGTGCCAGCAGCCCGGATTGGACAGGCAGGGACAATGAGCAGTTCTTC TRBD1 TRBJ2-1 . TRBV14
CASSIDPLAGFYNEQFF TGTGCCAGTAGTATAGATCCATTAGCGGGATTCTACAATGAGCAGTTCTTC TRBD2 TRBJ2-1 . TRBV19
CASSLLKGLYTEAFF TGCGCCAGCAGCTTACTAAAAGGCCTCTACACTGAAGCTTTCTTT . TRBJ1-1 . TRBV5-1
CASIRASSAASGYNEQFF TGTGCGAGCATCAGGGCCTCGTCGGCGGCTAGCGGTTACAATGAGCAGTTCTTC TRBD2 TRBJ2-1 . TRBV5-4
CASRGTGDTEAFF TGTGCCAGCAGGGGGACGGGGGACACTGAAGCTTTCTTT . TRBJ1-1 . TRBV2
CAIKGDDRKSYNEQFF TGTGCCATCAAAGGGGATGACCGTAAGTCCTACAATGAGCAGTTCTTC . TRBJ2-1 . TRBV10-3
CASSFRGGDSSYEQYF TGTGCCAGCAGCTTTCGGGGCGGGGATTCTAGCTACGAGCAGTACTTC . TRBJ2-7 . TRBV11-1
CASSKTSGGSQVQFF TGTGCCAGCAGCAAAACTAGCGGGGGGTCACAGGTGCAGTTCTTC TRBD2 TRBJ2-1 . TRBV11-1
CASSPDLSGGELFF TGTGCCAGCTCACCAGATTTGTCGGGCGGGGAGCTGTTTTTT . TRBJ2-2 . TRBV18
CAISPGSGANVLTF TGTGCCATCAGTCCCGGCTCTGGGGCCAACGTCCTGACTTTC . TRBJ2-6 . TRBV10-3
CASSRTDFTDTQYF TGTGCCAGTAGTCGGACGGACTTCACAGATACGCAGTATTTT . TRBJ2-3 few TRBV19
CASSATSGSGSYEQYF TGTGCCAGCAGTGCGACTAGCGGGAGTGGTTCCTACGAGCAGTACTTC TRBD2 TRBJ2-7 . TRBV6-1